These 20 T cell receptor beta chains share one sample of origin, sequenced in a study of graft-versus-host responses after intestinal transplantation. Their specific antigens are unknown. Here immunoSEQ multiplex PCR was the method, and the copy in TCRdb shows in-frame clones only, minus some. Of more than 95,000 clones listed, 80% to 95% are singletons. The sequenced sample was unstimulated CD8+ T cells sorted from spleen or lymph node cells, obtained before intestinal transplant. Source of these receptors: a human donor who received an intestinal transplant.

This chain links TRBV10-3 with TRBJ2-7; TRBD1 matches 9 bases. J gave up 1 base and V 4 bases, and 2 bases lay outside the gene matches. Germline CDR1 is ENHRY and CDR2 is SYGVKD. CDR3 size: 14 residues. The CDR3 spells CAISGDRVSYEQYF. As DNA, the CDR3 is TGTGCCATCAGTGGGGACAGGGTTTCCTACGAGCAGTACTTC.

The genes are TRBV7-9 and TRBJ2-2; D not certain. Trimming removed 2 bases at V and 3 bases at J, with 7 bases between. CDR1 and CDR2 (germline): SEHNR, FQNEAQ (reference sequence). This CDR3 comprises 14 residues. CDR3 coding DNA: TGTGCCAGCAGCTTATCGGAAGACACCGGGGAGCTGTTTTTT. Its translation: CASSLSEDTGELFF.

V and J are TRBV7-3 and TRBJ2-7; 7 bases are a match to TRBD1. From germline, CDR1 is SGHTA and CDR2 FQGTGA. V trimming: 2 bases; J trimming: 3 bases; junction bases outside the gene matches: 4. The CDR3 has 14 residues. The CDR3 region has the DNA TGTGCCAGCAGCTTATATCCAGGGGGCTACGAGCAGTACTTC. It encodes CASSLYPGGYEQYF.

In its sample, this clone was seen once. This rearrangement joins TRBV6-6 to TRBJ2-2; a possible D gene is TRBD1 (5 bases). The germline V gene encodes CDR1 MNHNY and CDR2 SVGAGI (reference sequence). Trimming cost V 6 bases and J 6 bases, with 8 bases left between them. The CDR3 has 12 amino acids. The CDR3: CASRQGSGELFF. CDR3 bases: TGTGCCAGCAGGCAGGGTTCCGGGGAGCTGTTTTTT.

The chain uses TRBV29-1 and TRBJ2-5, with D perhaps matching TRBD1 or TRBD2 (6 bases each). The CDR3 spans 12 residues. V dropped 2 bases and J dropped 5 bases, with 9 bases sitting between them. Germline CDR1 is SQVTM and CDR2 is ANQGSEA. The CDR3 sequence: CSVEQGRETQYF. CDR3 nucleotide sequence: TGCAGCGTTGAACAGGGGAGGGAGACCCAGTACTTC.

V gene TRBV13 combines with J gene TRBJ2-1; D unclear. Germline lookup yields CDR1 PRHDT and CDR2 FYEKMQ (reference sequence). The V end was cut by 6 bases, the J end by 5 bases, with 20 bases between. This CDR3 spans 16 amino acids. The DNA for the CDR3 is TGTGCCAGCAGTCCTATCCTGTCCTGGTCCCACAATGAGCAGTTCTTC. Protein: CASSPILSWSHNEQFF. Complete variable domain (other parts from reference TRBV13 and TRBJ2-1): AAGVIQSPRHLIKEKRETATLKCYPIPRHDTVYWYQQGPGQDPQFLISFYEKMQSDKGSIPDRFSAQQFSDYHSELNMSSLELGDSALYFCASSPILSWSHNEQFFGPGTRLTVL.

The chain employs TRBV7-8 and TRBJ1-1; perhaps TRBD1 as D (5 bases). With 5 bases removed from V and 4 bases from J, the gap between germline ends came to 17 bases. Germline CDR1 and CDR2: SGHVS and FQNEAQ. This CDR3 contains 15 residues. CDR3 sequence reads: CASSVGFGGFTEAFF. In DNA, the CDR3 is TGTGCCAGCAGCGTGGGTTTTGGGGGTTTCACTGAAGCTTTCTTT. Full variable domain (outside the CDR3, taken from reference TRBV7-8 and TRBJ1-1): GAGVSQSPRYKVAKRGQDVALRCDPISGHVSLFWYQQALGQGPEFLTYFQNEAQLDKSGLPSDRFFAERPEGSVSTLKIQRTQQEDSAVYLCASSVGFGGFTEAFFGQGTRLTVV.

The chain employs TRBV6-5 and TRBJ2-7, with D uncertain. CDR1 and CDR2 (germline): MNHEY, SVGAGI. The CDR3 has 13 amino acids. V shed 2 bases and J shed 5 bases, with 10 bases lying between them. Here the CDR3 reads CASSYVADDEQYF. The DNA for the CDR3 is TGTGCCAGCAGTTACGTAGCAGACGACGAGCAGTACTTC.

The CDR3 DNA is TGTGCCAGCAGCTTAGGTCAGATGTATTCACCCCTCCACTTT. The encoded protein is CASSLGQMYSPLHF. The V and J genes are TRBV7-8 and TRBJ1-6, with unresolved D. V lost 1 base, J lost 8 bases, and 9 bases lay in between. Germline CDR1 is SGHVS and CDR2 is FQNEAQ. The CDR3 length is 14 residues.

The CDR3, as DNA: TGTGCCAGCAGTTACTCACTGGGGACGGCGGAGACCCAGTACTTC. Translating gives CASSYSLGTAETQYF. The chain employs TRBV6-5 and TRBJ2-5; D may correspond to TRBD1 or TRBD2 (5 bases each). This CDR3 comprises 15 residues. Trimming took off 0 bases at V and 5 bases at J, with 13 bases between the two ends. Germline lookup yields CDR1 MNHEY and CDR2 SVGAGI.

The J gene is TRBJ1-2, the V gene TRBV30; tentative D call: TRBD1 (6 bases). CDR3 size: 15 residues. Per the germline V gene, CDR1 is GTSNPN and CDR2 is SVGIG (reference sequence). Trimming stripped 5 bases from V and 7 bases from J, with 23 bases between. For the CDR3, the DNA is TGTGCCTGGGATGGGGGGGGCTCAGGGAGCGGTGGCTACACCTTC. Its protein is CAWDGGGSGSGGYTF. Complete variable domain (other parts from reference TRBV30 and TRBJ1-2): SQTIHQWPATLVQPVGSPLSLECTVEGTSNPNLYWYRQAAGRGLQLLFYSVGIGQISSEVPQNLSASRPQDRQFILSSKKLLLSDSGFYLCAWDGGGSGSGGYTFGSGTRLTVV.

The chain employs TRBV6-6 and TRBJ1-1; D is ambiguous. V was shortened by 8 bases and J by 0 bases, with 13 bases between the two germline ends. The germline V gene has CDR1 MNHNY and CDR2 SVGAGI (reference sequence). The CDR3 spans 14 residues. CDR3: CASEPGRMNTEAFF. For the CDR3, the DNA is TGTGCCAGCGAGCCTGGACGGATGAACACTGAAGCTTTCTTT.

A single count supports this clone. CDR3 amino acids: CAWSTPGQGYEQYF. The CDR3 DNA is TGTGCCTGGAGTACCCCGGGACAGGGGTACGAGCAGTACTTC. The chain employs TRBV30 and TRBJ2-7; 10 bases fit TRBD1. The CDR3 is 14 residues long. Germline values: CDR1 GTSNPN, CDR2 SVGIG (reference sequence). Germline trimming cut 2 bases from V and 4 bases from J; bases unmatched to any gene: 5.

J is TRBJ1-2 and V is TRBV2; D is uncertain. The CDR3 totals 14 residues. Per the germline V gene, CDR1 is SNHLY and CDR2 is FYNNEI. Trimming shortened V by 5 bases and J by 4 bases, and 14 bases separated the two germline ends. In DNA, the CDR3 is TGTGCCAGCAGTTTCCCTGACGCGGGCTATGGCTACACCTTC. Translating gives CASSFPDAGYGYTF.

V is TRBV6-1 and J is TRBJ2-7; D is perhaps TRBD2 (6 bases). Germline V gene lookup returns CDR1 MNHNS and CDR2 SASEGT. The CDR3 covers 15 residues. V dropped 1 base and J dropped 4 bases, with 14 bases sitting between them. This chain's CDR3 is CASSEGEELPYEQYF. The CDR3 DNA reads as TGTGCCAGCAGTGAAGGGGAGGAGCTACCTTACGAGCAGTACTTC.

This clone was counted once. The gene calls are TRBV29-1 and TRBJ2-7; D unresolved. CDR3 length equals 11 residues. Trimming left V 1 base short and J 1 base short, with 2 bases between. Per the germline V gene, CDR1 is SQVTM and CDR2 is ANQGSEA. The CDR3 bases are TGCAGCGTTGAAGGATCCTACGAGCAGTACTTC. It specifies CSVEGSYEQYF.

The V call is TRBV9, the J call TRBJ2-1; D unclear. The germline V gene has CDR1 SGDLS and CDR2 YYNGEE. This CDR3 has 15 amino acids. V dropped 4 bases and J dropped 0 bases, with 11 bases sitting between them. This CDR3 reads CASSPSVVSYNEQFF. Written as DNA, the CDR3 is TGTGCCAGCAGCCCATCGGTAGTCTCCTACAATGAGCAGTTCTTC.

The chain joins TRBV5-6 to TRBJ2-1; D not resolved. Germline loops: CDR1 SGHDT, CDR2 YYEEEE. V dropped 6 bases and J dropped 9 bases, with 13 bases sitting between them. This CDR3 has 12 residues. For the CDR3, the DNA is TGTGCCAGCATGCCTTGGTCCGGTGAGCAGTTCTTC. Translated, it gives CASMPWSGEQFF.

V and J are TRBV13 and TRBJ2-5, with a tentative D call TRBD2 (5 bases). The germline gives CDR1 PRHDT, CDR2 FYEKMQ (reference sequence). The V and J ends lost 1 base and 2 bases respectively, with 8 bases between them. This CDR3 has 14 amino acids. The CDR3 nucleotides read TGTGCCAGCAGCTTAGCTCCGGGACAAGAGACCCAGTACTTC. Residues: CASSLAPGQETQYF.

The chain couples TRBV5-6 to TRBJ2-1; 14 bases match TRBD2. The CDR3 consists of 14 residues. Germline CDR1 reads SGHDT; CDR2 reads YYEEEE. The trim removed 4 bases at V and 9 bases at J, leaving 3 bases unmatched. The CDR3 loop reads CASSRTSGGLEQFF. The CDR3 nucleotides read TGTGCCAGCAGCCGGACTAGCGGGGGGCTTGAGCAGTTCTTC.